This T cell receptor (beta chain) emerged from a study of T cells in Graves' hyperthyroidism and ophthalmopathy. The CDR3 regions of TCR beta were amplified from RNA transcripts. When the TCR CDR3 underwent first-round RT-PCR, the HTBI primer set was used. TCRdb reprocessed the multiplex PCR reads via MiXCR and lists one record per CDR3 protein. Of under 350,000 distinct CDR3 sequences detected, about a sixth appear once; the ten largest clones hold roughly 53%. V lost 5 bases and J lost 7; bases outside the gene matches: 12. This CDR3 comprises 15 residues. Looked up from germline, CDR1 is SQVTM and CDR2 is ANQGSEA. Clinicians diagnosed patients from clinical symptoms, serum thyroxine and TRAb, thyroid ultrasound and orbital computed tomography.

Sequencing used blood. The sequence was obtained from a woman aged 60-70 years with Graves' ophthalmopathy. The rearrangement uses TRBV29-1 and TRBJ2-1, with 9 nucleotides matching TRBD2. The CDR3 loop reads CSVRPGLAVGNEQFF. DNA for the CDR3: TGCAGCGTTAGACCGGGACTAGCAGTGGGGAATGAGCAGTTCTTC.